The source of this T cell receptor (beta chain) is a study of cytomegalovirus exposure and HLA in healthy donors. In the case of this clone: Its specificity is unknown.

Researchers ran the PCR with 60 Vbeta and 13 Jbeta primers. Here immunoSEQ multiplex PCR was the method, and the copy in TCRdb shows in-frame clones only, minus some. The table has about 220,000 clones, 65% to 75% seen once. Study outcomes and limitations: Presence/absence results assume similar sequencing depth per donor, which may not hold.

After removal of 5 bases from V and 9 bases from J, the junction contained 12 bases not matched to a gene. CDR3 size: 16 residues. Germline V gene lookup returns CDR1 MNHEY and CDR2 SMNVEV (reference sequence). Sequences were obtained from PBMCs. The rearrangement links TRBV27 to TRBJ2-1, with 11 bases identical to TRBD2. The source is a woman aged 25 to 39 in good health and CMV-seronegative. CDR3 loop: CASSPHVAGGRIEQFF. DNA of the CDR3: TGTGCCAGCAGTCCACATGTAGCGGGAGGGAGGATTGAGCAGTTCTTC.